The 21 T cell receptor beta chains in this list originate from one sample, sequenced in a study of regulatory T cells in long-lasting Graves disease. Time point of the sample: newly diagnosed GD, antithyroid drugs for less than 3 months. Following extraction of RNA from PBMCs, that RNA was used to make the TCR library. Investigators prepared the TCR beta libraries by applying iRepertoire HTBI primers and Arm-PCR of CDR3 regions. TCRdb used MiXCR to reprocess the multiplex PCR reads, holding one entry per CDR3 protein. This table holds about 460,000 distinct CDR3 sequences, 12% to 15% found once. These data also formed part of another study, on T cells in Graves' hyperthyroidism and ophthalmopathy.

The sequenced sample was peripheral blood mononuclear cells (PBMCs), obtained at new diagnosis, from a patient treated with antithyroid drugs. The receptors were sampled from a woman between 50 and 59 years old with Graves disease.

This clonotype was observed a few times. A far larger clone is just one base off, so this is likely a read error. The chain recombines TRBV28 with TRBJ2-1; 13 nucleotides line up with TRBD2. In germline, CDR1 is MDHEN, CDR2 SYDVKM. The CDR3 has 15 amino acids. DNA for the CDR3: TGTGCCAGCAGCCTTACTAGCGGGAGGGCCAATGAGCGGTTCTTC. This codes for CASSLTSGRANERFF.

V and J are TRBV7-8 and TRBJ2-3; D uncertain. The CDR3 is 15 residues long. Trimming took off 5 bases at V and 2 bases at J, with 14 bases between the two ends. Germline V gene lookup returns CDR1 SGHVS and CDR2 FQNEAQ. The CDR3 DNA is TGTGCCAGCAGCAGATACCAGGAAAACACAGATACGCAGTATTTT. This sequence encodes CASSRYQENTDTQYF.

This clonotype was observed many times. The J gene is TRBJ2-3, the V gene TRBV7-8; 8 bases map to TRBD1. The V gene's germline CDR1 is SGHVS and CDR2 FQNEAQ. V gave up 4 bases and J gave up 2 bases; unmatched junction bases: 8. CDR3 size: 16 residues. The CDR3 loop is CASSSGQGLTTDTQYF. DNA for the CDR3: TGTGCCAGCAGCTCTGGACAGGGACTGACCACAGATACGCAGTATTTT.

There are many counts of this clonotype. This sequence joins TRBV29-1 and TRBJ2-5, with D tentatively TRBD1 or TRBD2 (6 bases each). There are 15 residues in the CDR3. Looked up from germline, CDR1 is SQVTM and CDR2 is ANQGSEA. V lost 0 bases and J lost 0, with 11 bases in between. The CDR3 protein is CSVEEWGADQETQYF. In DNA form, the CDR3 reads TGCAGCGTTGAAGAATGGGGGGCTGACCAAGAGACCCAGTACTTC.

This clonotype was counted ten times or more. The genes are TRBV5-6 and TRBJ2-1; tentatively, D is TRBD2 (6 bases). V was pared by 7 bases and J by 1 base, with 21 bases between. Looked up from germline, CDR1 is SGHDT and CDR2 is YYEEEE. This CDR3 has 17 amino acids. The CDR3 region has the DNA TGTGCCAGCTTGCTCTCCAGGCGGCGGGGTTCCTACAATGAGCAGTTCTTC. Its translation is CASLLSRRRGSYNEQFF.

This clonotype appeared many times. The genes are TRBV7-9 and TRBJ2-1, with TRBD2 matching 10 bases. Germline V gives CDR1 SEHNR, CDR2 FQNEAQ (reference sequence). The CDR3 has 15 residues. Trimming took 4 bases from V and 2 from J; bases not matched to a gene: 2. The CDR3 reads CASSSTSGAYNEQFF. The DNA for the CDR3 is TGTGCCAGCAGCTCAACTAGCGGGGCCTACAATGAGCAGTTCTTC.

This clonotype occurred many times. This rearrangement joins TRBV5-6 to TRBJ2-1; the match to TRBD2 covers 8 bases. The germline V gene encodes CDR1 SGHDT and CDR2 YYEEEE. There are 15 residues in the CDR3. V gave up 5 bases and J gave up 8 bases; unmatched junction bases: 12. In DNA form, the CDR3 reads TGTGCCAGCAGGGGTCCCGGGACTAGGATATATGAGCAGTTCTTC. This encodes CASRGPGTRIYEQFF.

This chain joins TRBV30 and TRBJ1-4; D might be TRBD1 (5 bases). This CDR3 contains 16 residues. V shed 2 bases and J shed 1 base, with 14 bases lying between them. Germline V gives CDR1 GTSNPN, CDR2 SVGIG (reference sequence). The CDR3 is CAWSPPNGGTNEKLFF. The CDR3 DNA reads TGTGCCTGGAGTCCGCCGAACGGGGGAACTAATGAAAAACTGTTTTTT.

This clonotype has at least ten counts. CDR3 DNA sequence: TGTGCCAGCAGTACACTCTCAGAAACCGGGGAGCTGTTTTTT. Amino acid sequence: CASSTLSETGELFF. The chain has TRBV6-1 and TRBJ2-2, with D uncertain. Germline V gene data show CDR1 as MNHNS and CDR2 as SASEGT. V was cut by 5 bases and J by 5 bases, with 12 bases left in between. CDR3 length equals 14 residues.

The rearrangement links TRBV29-1 to TRBJ2-5, with D perhaps TRBD1 (6 bases). Germline V CDR1 and CDR2: SQVTM, ANQGSEA. The CDR3 consists of 16 residues. Trimming took off 4 bases at V and 0 bases at J, with 18 bases between the two ends. The DNA for the CDR3 is TGCAGCGTTGTCCACACCAGGGGACCCAACCAAGAGACCCAGTACTTC. This encodes CSVVHTRGPNQETQYF.

Many counts were recorded for this clonotype. The J gene is TRBJ1-1, the V gene TRBV7-2; D gene ambiguous. Trimming pared 3 bases from V and 1 base from J, leaving 6 bases between. Germline V gene lookup returns CDR1 SGHTA and CDR2 FQGNSA. The CDR3 totals 13 residues. CDR3 region: CASSFGENTEAFF. The CDR3, as DNA: TGTGCCAGCAGCTTTGGGGAGAACACTGAAGCTTTCTTT.

This chain uses TRBV5-1 with TRBJ2-7; maybe TRBD2 (5 bases). The CDR3 spans 15 residues. The V gene's germline CDR1 is SGHRS and CDR2 YFSETQ. Trimming took 4 bases from V and 3 from J, leaving 17 bases between them. The CDR3 is CASSRTDRPNYEQYF. The CDR3, as DNA: TGCGCCAGCAGCCGGACTGACCGACCGAACTACGAGCAGTACTTC. The full variable domain, rest sourced from reference TRBV5-1 and TRBJ2-7, is KAGVTQTPRYLIKTRGQQVTLSCSPISGHRSVSWYQQTPGQGLQFLFEYFSETQRNKGNFPGRFSGRQFSNSRSEMNVSTLELGDSALYLCASSRTDRPNYEQYFGPGTRLTVT.

This clonotype showed up just a few times. V usage is TRBV13 and J usage is TRBJ1-6, with D maybe TRBD1 (6 bases). Germline loops: CDR1 PRHDT, CDR2 FYEKMQ (reference sequence). The CDR3 has 14 amino acids. V was clipped by 3 bases and J by 10 bases, with 13 bases between them. The CDR3 coding sequence is TGTGCCAGCAGCTTGGGGGCTACACTGTCACCCCTCCACTTT. As protein: CASSLGATLSPLHF.

This clonotype was observed many times. One junction end does not reproduce the germline sequence, and a read error may be involved. The V and J genes are TRBV5-1 and TRBJ1-5; D unclear. This CDR3 comprises 15 residues. The V gene's germline CDR1 is SGHRS and CDR2 YFSETQ. CDR3 loop: CASSLVSNSNQPQHF. The CDR3, as DNA: TGTGCCAGCAGCTTGGTCAGCAATAGCAATCAGCCCCAGCATTTT.

This clonotype was counted ten times or more. V gene TRBV11-2 combines with J gene TRBJ2-1; D uncertain. The CDR3 consists of 14 residues. The germline V gene encodes CDR1 SGHAT and CDR2 FQNNGV. V was cut by 8 bases and J by 0 bases, with 11 bases left in between. The CDR3 loop reads CASHISSSYNEQFF. CDR3 DNA: TGTGCCAGCCATATTTCGAGCTCCTACAATGAGCAGTTCTTC.

This clonotype appeared many times. The V and J genes are TRBV5-1 and TRBJ2-7; the match to TRBD1 covers 9 bases. Germline V gives CDR1 SGHRS, CDR2 YFSETQ. V trimming: 4 bases; J trimming: 6 bases; junction bases outside the gene matches: 5. This CDR3 has 13 residues. The CDR3 loop is CASSVGQGSEQYF. In nucleotides, the CDR3 is TGCGCCAGCAGCGTCGGACAGGGGAGCGAGCAGTACTTC.

This clonotype was detected a few times. The rearrangement links TRBV7-9 to TRBJ2-3; tentative D call: TRBD2 (6 bases). Germline CDR1 SEHNR, CDR2 FQNEAQ (reference sequence). The CDR3 runs 19 residues. Trimming pared 5 bases from V and 0 bases from J, leaving 24 bases between. The CDR3 region has the DNA TGTGCCAGCAGCACTTGGGGAGCTAGCGAAAAACCTAGCACAGATACGCAGTATTTT. Protein: CASSTWGASEKPSTDTQYF.

The table lists this clonotype with a few counts. The rearrangement joins TRBV6-1 to TRBJ1-2; D unresolved. Germline V gene lookup returns CDR1 MNHNS and CDR2 SASEGT. V lost 6 bases and J 6 bases, leaving 14 bases between the germline ends. The CDR3 totals 13 residues. In DNA form, the CDR3 reads TGTGCCAGCAGGGGCACCACGAGGGATGGCTACACCTTC. Its translation is CASRGTTRDGYTF.

This rearrangement joins TRBV7-7 to TRBJ2-5; 9 bases agree with TRBD2. The trim removed 7 bases at V and 1 base at J, leaving 4 bases unmatched. The germline V gene encodes CDR1 SSHAT and CDR2 FNYEAQ (reference sequence). The CDR3 length is 14 residues. The CDR3 region has the DNA TGTGCCAGCAACGCGGGACTAGCCCAAGAGACCCAGTACTTC. The encoded protein is CASNAGLAQETQYF.

The chain couples TRBV6-1 to TRBJ1-6; D is uncertain. Germline V gives CDR1 MNHNS, CDR2 SASEGT. V was shortened by 6 bases and J by 9 bases, with 18 bases between the two germline ends. The CDR3 contains 15 residues. The CDR3 sequence is CASSQTEYMRSPLHF. CDR3 coding DNA: TGTGCCAGCAGCCAGACTGAGTACATGCGTTCACCCCTCCACTTT.

This clonotype was picked up one time. Since a much larger clone is just one base distant, this may be a read error. This sequence joins TRBV3-1 and TRBJ1-5, with TRBD1 matching 10 bases. Per the germline V gene, CDR1 is LGHDT and CDR2 is YNNKEL (reference sequence). With 0 bases clipped from V and 7 bases from J, the junction kept 6 bases outside the gene matches. This CDR3 spans 16 amino acids. The CDR3: CASSQEVGTGVQPQHF. CDR3 bases: TGTGCCAGCAGCCAAGAGGTAGGGACAGGGGTGCAGCCCCAGCATTTT.